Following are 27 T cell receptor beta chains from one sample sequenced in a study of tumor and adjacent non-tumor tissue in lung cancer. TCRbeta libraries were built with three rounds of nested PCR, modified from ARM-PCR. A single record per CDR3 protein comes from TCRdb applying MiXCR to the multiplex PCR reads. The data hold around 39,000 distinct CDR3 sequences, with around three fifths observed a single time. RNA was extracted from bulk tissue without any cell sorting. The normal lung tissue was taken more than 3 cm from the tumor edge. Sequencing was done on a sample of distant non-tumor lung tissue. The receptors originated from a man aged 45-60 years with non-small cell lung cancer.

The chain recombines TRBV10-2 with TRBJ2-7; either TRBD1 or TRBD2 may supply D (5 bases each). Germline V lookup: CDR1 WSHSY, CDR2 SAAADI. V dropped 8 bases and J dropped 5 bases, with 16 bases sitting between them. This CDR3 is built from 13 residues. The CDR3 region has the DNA TGCGCCAGCGGGTTTGGGCAGGGAGACGAGCAGTACTTC. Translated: CASGFGQGDEQYF.

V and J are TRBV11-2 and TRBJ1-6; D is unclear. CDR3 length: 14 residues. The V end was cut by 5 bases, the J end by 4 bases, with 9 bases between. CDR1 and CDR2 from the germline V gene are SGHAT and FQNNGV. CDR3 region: CASSGTVYNSPLHF. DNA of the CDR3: TGTGCCAGCAGCGGCACAGTATATAATTCACCCCTCCACTTT.

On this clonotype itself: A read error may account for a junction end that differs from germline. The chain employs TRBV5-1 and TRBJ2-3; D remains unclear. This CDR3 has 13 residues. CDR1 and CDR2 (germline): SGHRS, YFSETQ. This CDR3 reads CASSSAGTDTQYF. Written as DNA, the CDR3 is TGCGCCAGCAGCTCGGCCGGAACAGATACGCAGTATTTC.

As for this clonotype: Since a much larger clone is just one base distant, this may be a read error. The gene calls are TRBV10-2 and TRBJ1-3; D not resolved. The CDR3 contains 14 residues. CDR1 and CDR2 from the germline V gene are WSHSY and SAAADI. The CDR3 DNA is TGCGCCAGCAGGGAGGGCTTCTCTGTAAACACCATATATTTT. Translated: CASREGFSVNTIYF.

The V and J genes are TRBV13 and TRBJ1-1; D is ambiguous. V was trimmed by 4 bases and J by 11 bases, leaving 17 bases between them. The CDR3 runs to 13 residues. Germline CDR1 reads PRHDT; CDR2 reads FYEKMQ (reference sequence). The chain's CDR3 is CASSYRDKGRAFF. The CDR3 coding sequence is TGTGCCAGCAGCTACCGAGACAAGGGCAGGGCTTTCTTT.

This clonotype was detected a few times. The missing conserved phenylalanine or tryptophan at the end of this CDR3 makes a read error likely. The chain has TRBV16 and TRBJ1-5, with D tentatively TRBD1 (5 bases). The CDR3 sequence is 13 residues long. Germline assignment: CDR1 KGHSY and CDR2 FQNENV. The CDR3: CASSQQENQPQHC. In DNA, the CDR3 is TGTGCCAGTAGCCAACAGGAAAATCAGCCCCAGCATTGT.

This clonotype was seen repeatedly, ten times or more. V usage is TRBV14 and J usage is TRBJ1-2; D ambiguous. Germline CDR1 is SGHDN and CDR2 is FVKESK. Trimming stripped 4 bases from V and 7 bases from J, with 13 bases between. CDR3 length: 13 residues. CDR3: CASSLRERSGYTF. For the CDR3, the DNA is TGTGCCAGCAGCCTCAGAGAACGGTCTGGCTACACCTTC.

The CDR3 here is CASSQFPVEGLGTGELFF. CDR3 coding DNA: TGTGCCAGCAGCCAATTCCCCGTGGAGGGCCTAGGCACCGGGGAGCTGTTTTTT. The chain employs TRBV14 and TRBJ2-2; D may be TRBD2 (6 bases). V was pared by 2 bases and J by 4 bases, with 20 bases between. Per the germline V gene, CDR1 is SGHDN and CDR2 is FVKESK. The length of the CDR3 is 18 residues.

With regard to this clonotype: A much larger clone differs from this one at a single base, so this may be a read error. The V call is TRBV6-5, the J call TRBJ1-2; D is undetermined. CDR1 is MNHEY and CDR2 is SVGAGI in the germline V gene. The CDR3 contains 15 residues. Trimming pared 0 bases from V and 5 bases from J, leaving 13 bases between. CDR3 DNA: TGTGCCAGCAGTTACTCTCCCAGGACCTATTATGGCTACACCTTC. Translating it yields CASSYSPRTYYGYTF.

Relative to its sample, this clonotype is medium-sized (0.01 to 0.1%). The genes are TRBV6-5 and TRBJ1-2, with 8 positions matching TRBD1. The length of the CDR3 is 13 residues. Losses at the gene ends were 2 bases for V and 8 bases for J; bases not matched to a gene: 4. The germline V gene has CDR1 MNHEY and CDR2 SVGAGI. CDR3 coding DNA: TGTGCCAGCAGTTACCAGGGGGCCGTAGGCTACACCTTC. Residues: CASSYQGAVGYTF.

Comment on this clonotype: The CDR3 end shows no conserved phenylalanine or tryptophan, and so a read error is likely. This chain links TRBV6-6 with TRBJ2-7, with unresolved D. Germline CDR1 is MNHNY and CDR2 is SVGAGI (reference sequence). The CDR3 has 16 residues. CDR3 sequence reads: CASGYSTEKQSYEQYL. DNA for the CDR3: TGTGCCAGCGGTTACTCGACGGAGAAACAATCCTACGAGCAGTACCTC.

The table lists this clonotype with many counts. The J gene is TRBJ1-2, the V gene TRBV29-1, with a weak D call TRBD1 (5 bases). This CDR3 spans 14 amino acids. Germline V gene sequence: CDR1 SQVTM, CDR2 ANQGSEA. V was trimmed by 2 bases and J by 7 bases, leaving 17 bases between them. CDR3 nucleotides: TGCAGCGTTGAACCAGGGTACGGCTATGGTGGCTACACCTTC. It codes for CSVEPGYGYGGYTF.

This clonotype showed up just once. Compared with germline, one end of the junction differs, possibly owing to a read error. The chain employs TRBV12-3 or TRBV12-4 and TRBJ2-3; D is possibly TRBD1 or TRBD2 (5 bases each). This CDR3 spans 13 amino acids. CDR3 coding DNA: TGTGACAGCAGCCGGGACAGCACAGATACGCAGTATTTT. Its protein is CDSSRDSTDTQYF.

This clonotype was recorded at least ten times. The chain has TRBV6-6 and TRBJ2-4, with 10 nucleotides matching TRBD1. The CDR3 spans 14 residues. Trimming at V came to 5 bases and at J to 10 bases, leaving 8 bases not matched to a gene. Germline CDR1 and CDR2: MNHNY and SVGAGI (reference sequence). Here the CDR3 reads CASSGGTGDGIQYF. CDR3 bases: TGTGCCAGCAGTGGAGGGACAGGGGACGGTATTCAGTACTTC.

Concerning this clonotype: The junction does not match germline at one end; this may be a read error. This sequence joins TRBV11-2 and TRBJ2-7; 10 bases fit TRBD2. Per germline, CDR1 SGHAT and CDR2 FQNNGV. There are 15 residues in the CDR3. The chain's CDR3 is CASCLRSGGALEQYF. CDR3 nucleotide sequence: TGTGCCAGCTGCTTAAGGAGCGGGGGGGCCCTTGAGCAGTATTTC.

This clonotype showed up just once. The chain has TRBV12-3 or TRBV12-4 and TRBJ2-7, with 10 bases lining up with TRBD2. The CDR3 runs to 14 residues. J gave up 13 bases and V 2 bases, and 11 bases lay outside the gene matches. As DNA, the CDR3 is TGTGCCAGCAGTTTACTAGCGGGAGCCTACGAGCGATACTTC. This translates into CASSLLAGAYERYF.

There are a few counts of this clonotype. CDR3 residues: CASSPQGAYSLDTQYF. The CDR3 bases are TGTGCCAGCAGCCCTCAGGGGGCGTATAGCCTAGATACGCAGTATTTT. The chain joins TRBV11-2 to TRBJ2-3; 8 nucleotides match TRBD1. The CDR3 sequence is 16 residues long. CDR1 and CDR2 (germline): SGHAT, FQNNGV. Trimming at V came to 5 bases and at J to 5 bases, leaving 12 bases not matched to a gene.

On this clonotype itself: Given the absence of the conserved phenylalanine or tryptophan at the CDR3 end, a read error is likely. Here the CDR3 DNA reads TGCAGCGTTATCCAACATACGCAGTATTTA. This encodes CSVIQHTQYL. This sequence joins TRBV29-1 and TRBJ2-3, with D hard to call. This CDR3 comprises 10 residues. Trimming took 5 bases from V and 7 from J, leaving 7 bases between them. Germline-derived CDR1 and CDR2 are SQVTM and ANQGSEA.

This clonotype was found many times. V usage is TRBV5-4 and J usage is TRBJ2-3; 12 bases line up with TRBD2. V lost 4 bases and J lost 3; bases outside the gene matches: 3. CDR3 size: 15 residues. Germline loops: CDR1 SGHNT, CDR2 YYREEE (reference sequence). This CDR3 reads CASSAGLAGTDTQYF. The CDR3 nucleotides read TGTGCCAGCAGCGCCGGACTAGCGGGAACAGATACGCAGTATTTT. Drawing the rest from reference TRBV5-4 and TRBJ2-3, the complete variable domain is ETGVTQSPTHLIKTRGQQVTLRCSSQSGHNTVSWYQQALGQGPQFIFQYYREEENGRGNFPPRFSGLQFPNYSSELNVNALELDDSALYLCASSAGLAGTDTQYFGPGTRLTVL.

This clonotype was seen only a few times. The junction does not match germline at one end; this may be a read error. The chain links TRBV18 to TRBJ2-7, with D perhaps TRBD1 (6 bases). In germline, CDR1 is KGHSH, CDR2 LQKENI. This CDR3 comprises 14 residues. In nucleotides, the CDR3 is TGTGCTAGCTCCGGGACAATTCGGGGCTACGAGCGGTACTTC. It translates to CASSGTIRGYERYF.

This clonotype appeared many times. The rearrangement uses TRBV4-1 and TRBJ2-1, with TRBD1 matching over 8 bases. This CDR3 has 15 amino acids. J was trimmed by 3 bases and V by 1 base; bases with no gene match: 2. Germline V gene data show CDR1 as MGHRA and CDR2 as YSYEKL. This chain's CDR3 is CASSQAGGFYNEQFF. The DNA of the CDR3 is TGCGCCAGCAGCCAAGCAGGGGGCTTCTACAATGAGCAGTTCTTC.

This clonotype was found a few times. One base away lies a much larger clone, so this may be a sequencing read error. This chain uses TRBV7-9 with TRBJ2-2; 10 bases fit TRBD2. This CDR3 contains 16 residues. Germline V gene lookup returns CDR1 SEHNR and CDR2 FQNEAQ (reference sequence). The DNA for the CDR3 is TGTGCCAGCAGCGCAACTAGCGGGACGTACCCCGGGGAGCTGTCTTTT. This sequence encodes CASSATSGTYPGELSF.

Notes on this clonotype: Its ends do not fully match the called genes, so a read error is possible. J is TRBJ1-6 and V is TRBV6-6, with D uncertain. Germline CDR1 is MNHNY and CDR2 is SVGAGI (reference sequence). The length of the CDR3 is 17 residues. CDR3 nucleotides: TGTGCCAACAGTTACGATGAGACGAACTCCTATAATTCACCCTTCCACTTT. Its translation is CANSYDETNSYNSPFHF.

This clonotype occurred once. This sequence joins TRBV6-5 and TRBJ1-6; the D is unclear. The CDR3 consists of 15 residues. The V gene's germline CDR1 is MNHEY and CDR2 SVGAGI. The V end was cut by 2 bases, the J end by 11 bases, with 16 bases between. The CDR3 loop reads CASSYISGEDTPLHF. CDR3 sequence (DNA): TGTGCCAGCAGTTACATTAGCGGGGAGGATACACCCCTCCACTTT.

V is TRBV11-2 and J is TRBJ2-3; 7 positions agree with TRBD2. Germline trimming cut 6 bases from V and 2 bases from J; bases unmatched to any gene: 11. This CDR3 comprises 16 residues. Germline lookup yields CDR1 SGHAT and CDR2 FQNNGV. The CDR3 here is CASSWGGRGLTDTQYF. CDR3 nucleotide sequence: TGTGCCAGCAGTTGGGGGGGAAGAGGCCTCACAGATACGCAGTATTTT.

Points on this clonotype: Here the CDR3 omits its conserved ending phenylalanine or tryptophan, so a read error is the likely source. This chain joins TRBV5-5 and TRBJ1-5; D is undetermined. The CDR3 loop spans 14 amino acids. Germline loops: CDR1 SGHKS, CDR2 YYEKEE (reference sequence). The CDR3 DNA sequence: TGTGCTAGCAGCTTGGGAACGGAGAATCAGCCCCAGCATTCT. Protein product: CASSLGTENQPQHS.

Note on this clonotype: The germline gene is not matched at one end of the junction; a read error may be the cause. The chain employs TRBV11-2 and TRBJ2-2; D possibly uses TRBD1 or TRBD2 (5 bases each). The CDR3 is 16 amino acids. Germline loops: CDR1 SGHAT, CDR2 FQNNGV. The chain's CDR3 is CVSVGESGRNTGQLFF. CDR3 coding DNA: TGTGTCAGCGTGGGTGAATCGGGACGGAACACCGGGCAGTTGTTTTTT.